One and the same sample provided the 13 T cell receptor beta chains below, sequenced in a study of T cells in Graves' hyperthyroidism and ophthalmopathy (dated by TCRdb to about 2019). Libraries were constructed by multiplex PCR. Sequencing instrument: Illumina HiSeq 2000. Amplification of TCR beta CDR3 regions was carried out from RNA transcripts. The TCR CDR3 was subjected to a first round of RT-PCR using the HTBI primer set and the Qiagen OneStep RT-PCR kit. TCRdb passed the public sequencing reads through fastp at Q25 and MiXCR, retaining productive beta sequences. Identical CDR3 proteins give one entry, which carries the most common genes and DNA. This sample comprises approximately 400,000 distinct CDR3 sequences, 15% to 20% of them detected only once. The top ten hold around 4% of the sample. The material sequenced was blood. The receptors here all came from a young woman with Graves' hyperthyroidism.

This clonotype was counted ten times or more. The chain is built from TRBV20-1 and TRBJ1-1; TRBD1 aligns across 10 bases. V lost 7 bases to trimming and J lost 3 bases; unmatched junction nucleotides: 5. CDR1 DFQATT and CDR2 SNEGSKA come from the germline V gene (reference sequence). The CDR3 extends over 13 amino acids. The CDR3 region is CSVSGTGDTEAFF. Here the CDR3 DNA reads TGCAGTGTCAGCGGGACAGGGGACACTGAAGCTTTCTTT.

This clonotype was counted many times. The chain employs TRBV12-3 or TRBV12-4 and TRBJ1-2; tentatively, D is TRBD1 (6 bases). CDR3 length: 13 amino acids. V shed 4 bases and J shed 2 bases, with 8 bases lying between them. DNA for the CDR3: TGTGCCAGCAGTTCCAGGGGAAACTATGGCTACACCTTC. Protein product: CASSSRGNYGYTF.

The rearrangement joins TRBV30 to TRBJ1-1, with D possibly TRBD1 on 6 matching bases. The ends were cut back, 3 bases at V and 4 bases at J, with 15 bases in the middle. The CDR3 is made up of 14 amino acids. Germline loops: CDR1 GTSNPN, CDR2 SVGIG (reference sequence). DNA for the CDR3: TGTGCCTGGAGAGTTGGACAGCTAGTCACTGAAGCTTTCTTT. Amino acids: CAWRVGQLVTEAFF.

This clonotype came up many times. The rearrangement links TRBV28 to TRBJ1-2, with D uncertain. V lost 4 bases and J 2 bases, leaving 14 bases between the germline ends. The CDR3 covers 15 residues. Germline CDR1 and CDR2: MDHEN and SYDVKM. This CDR3 reads CASSSESEYNYGYTF. CDR3 sequence (DNA): TGTGCCAGCAGTTCCGAATCCGAGTACAACTATGGCTACACCTTC.

The sample holds many counts of this clonotype. The chain is built from TRBV5-5 and TRBJ1-1; no clear D. The CDR3 loop spans 15 amino acids. The germline CDR1 and CDR2 sequences are SGHKS and YYEKEE (reference sequence). Trimming stripped 2 bases from V and 1 base from J, with 12 bases between. CDR3 bases: TGTGCCAGCAGCTTCCGGGTGGCGGCGAACACTGAAGCTTTCTTT. Translation: CASSFRVAANTEAFF.

This clonotype was recorded at least ten times. The chain recombines TRBV6-1 with TRBJ2-4; possibly TRBD1 or TRBD2 for D (5 bases each). Germline V lookup: CDR1 MNHNS, CDR2 SASEGT. The germline V and J ends were trimmed by 8 bases and 1 base, with 12 bases remaining between them. This CDR3 has 14 residues. The CDR3 region is CASVDGTAKNIQYF. As DNA, the CDR3 is TGTGCCAGCGTAGATGGGACCGCCAAAAACATTCAGTACTTC.

The sample holds many counts of this clonotype. The J gene is TRBJ2-5, the V gene TRBV6-1, with 8 bases identical to TRBD1. Germline assignment: CDR1 MNHNS and CDR2 SASEGT. The CDR3 has 15 amino acids. The V gene end was trimmed by 7 bases and the J gene end by 5 bases; junction bases not matched to a gene: 12. The CDR3 DNA is TGTGCCAGCACGATCGGACAGGGCGTCCGCGAGACCCAGTACTTC. Protein product: CASTIGQGVRETQYF.

In DNA, the CDR3 is TGTGCCACCAGCAAGGCTGGCGGGGGGGTCCAAGAGACCCAGTACTTC. It yields the protein CATSKAGGGVQETQYF. The chain employs TRBV15 and TRBJ2-5; TRBD2 matches 9 bases. V lost 4 bases to trimming and J lost 1 base; unmatched junction nucleotides: 7. Germline values: CDR1 LNHNV, CDR2 YYDKDF (reference sequence). CDR3 size: 16 residues.

This rearrangement joins TRBV7-8 to TRBJ1-2; D not resolved. The CDR3 loop spans 15 amino acids. V was trimmed by 5 bases and J by 4 bases, leaving 17 bases between them. Germline values: CDR1 SGHVS, CDR2 FQNEAQ. The CDR3 spells CASSPPYETIYGYTF. The CDR3 bases are TGTGCCAGCAGCCCCCCGTACGAAACTATCTATGGCTACACCTTC.

The chain recombines TRBV2 with TRBJ1-1; D is undetermined. Trimming stripped 2 bases from V and 3 bases from J, with 7 bases between. The CDR3 has 13 residues. Germline V gene lookup returns CDR1 SNHLY and CDR2 FYNNEI. The CDR3 DNA follows: TGTGCCAGCAGTGAAAATCAGGACACTGAAGCTTTCTTT. This codes for CASSENQDTEAFF.

This clonotype was found many times. This chain's CDR3 is CSARPSWLSYEQYF. For the CDR3, the DNA is TGCAGTGCTAGACCTTCGTGGCTGTCCTACGAGCAGTACTTC. V usage is TRBV20-1 and J usage is TRBJ2-7; D is ambiguous. This CDR3 spans 14 amino acids. V gave up 2 bases and J gave up 1 base, with 12 bases separating them. Per the germline V gene, CDR1 is DFQATT and CDR2 is SNEGSKA (reference sequence).

The gene calls are TRBV5-1 and TRBJ2-2, with D maybe TRBD1 (6 bases). Trimming took 6 bases from V and 3 from J, leaving 12 bases between them. The germline gives CDR1 SGHRS, CDR2 YFSETQ. The length of the CDR3 is 14 residues. The chain's CDR3 is CASKAQGHTGELFF. CDR3 DNA sequence: TGCGCCAGCAAGGCTCAGGGGCACACCGGGGAGCTGTTTTTT.

This clonotype was counted many times. The V and J genes are TRBV28 and TRBJ1-1; D uncertain. Germline V CDR1 and CDR2: MDHEN, SYDVKM. Trimming removed 5 bases at V and 0 bases at J, with 13 bases between. There are 15 residues in the CDR3. CDR3 DNA sequence: TGTGCCAGCAGTCTAGGGCTAAGAGTGAACACTGAAGCTTTCTTT. Protein: CASSLGLRVNTEAFF. Full variable domain (rest looked up from reference TRBV28 and TRBJ1-1): DVKVTQSSRYLVKRTGEKVFLECVQDMDHENMFWYRQDPGLGLRLIYFSYDVKMKEKGDIPEGYSVSREKKERFSLILESASTNQTSMYLCASSLGLRVNTEAFFGQGTRLTVV.